Below are 2 T cell receptor beta chains sequenced from a single sample in a study of blood T cell repertoires in COVID-19. Profiling relied on immunoSEQ multiplex PCR, and the TCRdb table lists in-frame clones only, not all of them. The data hold around 100,000 clones, with about 80% observed a single time. Specimen: peripheral blood. The source is a human donor in a cohort sampled during active COVID-19.

The V call is TRBV6-5, the J call TRBJ1-6, with TRBD1 identical over 9 bases. The ends lost 10 bases at V and 7 bases at J; junction bases unmatched: 5. The length of the CDR3 is 13 residues. Per germline, CDR1 MNHEY and CDR2 SVGAGI. The CDR3 sequence: CATRGQGNSPLHF. The CDR3 nucleotides read TGTGCCACCCGGGGACAGGGCAATTCACCCCTCCACTTT.

The CDR3 reads CASRPSGGFETQYF. In DNA, the CDR3 is TGTGCCAGCAGACCTAGCGGGGGGTTTGAGACCCAGTACTTC. The gene calls are TRBV6-2 or TRBV6-3 and TRBJ2-5; 11 bases map to TRBD2. The CDR3 extends over 14 amino acids. With 6 bases clipped from V and 5 bases from J, the junction kept 5 bases outside the gene matches. Germline V CDR1 and CDR2: MNHEY, SVGEGT.